This T cell receptor beta chain is drawn from a study of blood T cell repertoires in COVID-19. For the study at large: Acute and convalescent COVID-19 specimens originated in the United States, Italy and Spain. PBMCs, B-cell-depleted T cells, or T cells provided the cDNA or gDNA that made up the material.

The J segment lost 4 bases and the V segment lost 2 bases, leaving 8 bases of the junction unmatched. CDR3 length: 16 residues. Per the germline V gene, CDR1 is ENHRY and CDR2 is SYGVKD. In the original analysis: The authors estimated nucleated cell counts from reference gene primer amplification. Only in-frame clones appear in the TCRdb table, and some are missing; sequencing was by immunoSEQ multiplex PCR. The V and J calls and clone size were taken over from that table, and D and trimming were inferred from the DNA. The sample lists 200,000 to 250,000 clones, around 87% occurring once. In its sample, this clone was seen a few times.

The chain combines TRBV10-3 with TRBJ2-1; TRBD1 matches at 7 bases. The sequence was collected from a man between 60 and 75 years old with acute or convalescent COVID-19. The sample was peripheral blood. The CDR3 is CAISEPAGGYYNEQFF. CDR3 in DNA: TGTGCCATCAGTGAGCCAGCAGGGGGATATTACAATGAGCAGTTCTTC.